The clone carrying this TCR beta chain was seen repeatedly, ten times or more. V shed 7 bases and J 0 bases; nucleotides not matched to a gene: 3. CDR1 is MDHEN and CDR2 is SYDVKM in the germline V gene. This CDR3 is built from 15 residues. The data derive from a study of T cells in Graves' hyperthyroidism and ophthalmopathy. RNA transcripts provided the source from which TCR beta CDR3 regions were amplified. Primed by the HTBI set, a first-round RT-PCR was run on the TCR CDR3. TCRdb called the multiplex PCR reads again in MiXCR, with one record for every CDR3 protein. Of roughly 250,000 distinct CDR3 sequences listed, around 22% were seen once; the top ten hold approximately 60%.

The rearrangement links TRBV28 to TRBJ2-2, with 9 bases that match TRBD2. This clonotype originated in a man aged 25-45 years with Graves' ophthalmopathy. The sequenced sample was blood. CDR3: CASISGSANTGELFF. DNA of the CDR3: TGTGCCAGCATTAGCGGGAGCGCGAACACCGGGGAGCTGTTTTTT. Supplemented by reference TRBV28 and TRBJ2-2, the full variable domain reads DVKVTQSSRYLVKRTGEKVFLECVQDMDHENMFWYRQDPGLGLRLIYFSYDVKMKEKGDIPEGYSVSREKKERFSLILESASTNQTSMYLCASISGSANTGELFFGEGSRLTVL.